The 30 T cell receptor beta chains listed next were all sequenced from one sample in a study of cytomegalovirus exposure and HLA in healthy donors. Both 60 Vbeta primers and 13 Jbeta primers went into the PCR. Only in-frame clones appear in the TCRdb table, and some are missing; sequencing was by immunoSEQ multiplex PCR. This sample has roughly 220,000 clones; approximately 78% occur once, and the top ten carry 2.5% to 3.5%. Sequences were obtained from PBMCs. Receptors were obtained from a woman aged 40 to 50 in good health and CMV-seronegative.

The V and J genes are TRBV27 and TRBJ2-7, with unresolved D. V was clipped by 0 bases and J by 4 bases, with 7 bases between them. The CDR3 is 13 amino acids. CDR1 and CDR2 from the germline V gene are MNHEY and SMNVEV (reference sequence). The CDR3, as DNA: TGTGCCAGCAGTTTATCGATAGAATACGAGCAGTACTTC. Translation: CASSLSIEYEQYF.

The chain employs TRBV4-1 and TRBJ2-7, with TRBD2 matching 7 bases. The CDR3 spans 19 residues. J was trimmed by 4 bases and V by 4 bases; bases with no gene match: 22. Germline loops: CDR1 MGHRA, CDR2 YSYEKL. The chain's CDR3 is CASSRGAGVSLRGEYEQYF. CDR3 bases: TGCGCCAGCAGCCGTGGCGCGGGAGTGTCCCTCCGGGGGGAATACGAGCAGTACTTC.

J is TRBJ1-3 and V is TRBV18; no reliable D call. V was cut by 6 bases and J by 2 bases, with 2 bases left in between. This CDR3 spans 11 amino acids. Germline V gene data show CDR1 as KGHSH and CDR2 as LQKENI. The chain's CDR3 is CASSTGNTIYF. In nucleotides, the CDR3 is TGTGCCAGCTCTACTGGAAACACCATATATTTT.

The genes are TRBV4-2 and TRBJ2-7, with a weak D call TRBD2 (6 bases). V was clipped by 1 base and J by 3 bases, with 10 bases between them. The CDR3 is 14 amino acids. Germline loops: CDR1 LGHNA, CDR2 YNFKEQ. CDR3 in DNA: TGTGCCAGCAGCCAAGCGAGGCGGGGCTACGAGCAGTACTTC. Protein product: CASSQARRGYEQYF.

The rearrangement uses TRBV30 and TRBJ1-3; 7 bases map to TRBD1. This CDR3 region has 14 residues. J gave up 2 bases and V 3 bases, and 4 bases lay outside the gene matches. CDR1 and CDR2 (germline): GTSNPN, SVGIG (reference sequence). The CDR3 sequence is CAWRKGAAGNTIYF. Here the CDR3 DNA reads TGTGCCTGGAGGAAGGGGGCAGCTGGAAACACCATATATTTT.

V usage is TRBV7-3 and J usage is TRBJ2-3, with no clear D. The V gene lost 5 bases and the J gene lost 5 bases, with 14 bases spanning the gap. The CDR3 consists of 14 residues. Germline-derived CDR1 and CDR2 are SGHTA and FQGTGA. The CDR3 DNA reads TGTGCCAGCAGCCCATTTGTCCCGGGAGATACGCAGTATTTT. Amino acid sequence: CASSPFVPGDTQYF. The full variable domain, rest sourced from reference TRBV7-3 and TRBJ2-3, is GAGVSQTPSNKVTEKGKYVELRCDPISGHTALYWYRQSLGQGPEFLIYFQGTGAADDSGLPNDRFFAVRPEGSVSTLKIQRTERGDSAVYLCASSPFVPGDTQYFGPGTRLTVL.

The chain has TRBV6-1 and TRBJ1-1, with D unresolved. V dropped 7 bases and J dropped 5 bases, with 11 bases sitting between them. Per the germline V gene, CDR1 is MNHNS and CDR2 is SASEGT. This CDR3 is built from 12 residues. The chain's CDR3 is CASIESRTEAFF. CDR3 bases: TGTGCCAGCATAGAGTCGAGGACTGAAGCTTTCTTT.

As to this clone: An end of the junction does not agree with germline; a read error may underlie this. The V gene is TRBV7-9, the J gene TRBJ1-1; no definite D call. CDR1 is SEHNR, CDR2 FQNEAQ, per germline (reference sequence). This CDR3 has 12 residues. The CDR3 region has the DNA TGTTCCAGCAGCTCGGTAAACACTGAAGCTTTCTTT. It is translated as CSSSSVNTEAFF.

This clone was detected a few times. In DNA form, the CDR3 reads TGCGCCAGCAGCCGGGACAGGGGACCCCTTGGCGAGCAGTACTTC. Residues: CASSRDRGPLGEQYF. V usage is TRBV5-1 and J usage is TRBJ2-7; 10 bases are a match to TRBD1. J gave up 6 bases and V 4 bases, and 10 bases lay outside the gene matches. Germline CDR1 reads SGHRS; CDR2 reads YFSETQ. The CDR3 spans 15 residues.

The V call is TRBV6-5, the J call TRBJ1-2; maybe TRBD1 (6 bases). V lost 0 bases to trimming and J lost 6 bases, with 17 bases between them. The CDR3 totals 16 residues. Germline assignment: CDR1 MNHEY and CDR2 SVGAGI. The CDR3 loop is CASSYSEQGEPHGYTF. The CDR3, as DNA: TGTGCCAGCAGTTACTCGGAACAGGGAGAGCCCCATGGCTACACCTTC.

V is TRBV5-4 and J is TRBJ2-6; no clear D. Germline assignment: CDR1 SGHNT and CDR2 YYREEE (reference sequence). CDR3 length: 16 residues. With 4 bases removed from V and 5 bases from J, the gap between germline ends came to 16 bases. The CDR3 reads CASSPTGAGWANVLTF. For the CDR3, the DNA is TGTGCCAGCAGCCCGACTGGTGCTGGTTGGGCCAACGTCCTGACTTTC.

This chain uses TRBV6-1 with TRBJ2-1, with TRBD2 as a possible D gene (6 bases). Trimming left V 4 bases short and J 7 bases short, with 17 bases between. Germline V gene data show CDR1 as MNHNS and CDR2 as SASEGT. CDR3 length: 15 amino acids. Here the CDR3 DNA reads TGTGCCAGCAGTGCCAGGCGACTAGGAGAGAATGAGCAGTTCTTC. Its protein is CASSARRLGENEQFF.

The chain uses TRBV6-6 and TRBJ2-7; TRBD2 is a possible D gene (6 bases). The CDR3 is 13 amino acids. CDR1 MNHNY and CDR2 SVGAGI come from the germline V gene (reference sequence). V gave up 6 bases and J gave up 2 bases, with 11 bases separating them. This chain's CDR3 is CASRIRTTYEQYF. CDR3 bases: TGTGCCAGCAGGATCAGGACTACCTACGAGCAGTACTTC.

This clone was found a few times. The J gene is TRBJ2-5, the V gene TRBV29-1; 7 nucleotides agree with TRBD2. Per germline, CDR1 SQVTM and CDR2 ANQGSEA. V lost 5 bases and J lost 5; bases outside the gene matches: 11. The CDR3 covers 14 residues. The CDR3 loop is CSVPTSWVRETQYF. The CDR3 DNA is TGCAGCGTTCCGACTAGCTGGGTCCGGGAGACCCAGTACTTC.

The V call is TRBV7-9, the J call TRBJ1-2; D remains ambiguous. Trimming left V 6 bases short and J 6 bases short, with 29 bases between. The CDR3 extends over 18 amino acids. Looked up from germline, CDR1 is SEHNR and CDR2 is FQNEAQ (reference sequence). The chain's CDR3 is CASSVVVTPSGLGNGYTF. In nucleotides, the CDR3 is TGTGCCAGCAGTGTGGTCGTAACTCCCAGCGGGTTGGGCAATGGCTACACCTTC.

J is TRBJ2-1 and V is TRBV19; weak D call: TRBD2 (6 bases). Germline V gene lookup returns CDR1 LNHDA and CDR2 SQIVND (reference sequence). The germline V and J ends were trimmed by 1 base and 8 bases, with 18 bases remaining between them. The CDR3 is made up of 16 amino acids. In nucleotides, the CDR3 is TGTGCCAGTAGTATAGGTCTAGCGATACGTATGGATGAGCAGTTCTTC. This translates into CASSIGLAIRMDEQFF.

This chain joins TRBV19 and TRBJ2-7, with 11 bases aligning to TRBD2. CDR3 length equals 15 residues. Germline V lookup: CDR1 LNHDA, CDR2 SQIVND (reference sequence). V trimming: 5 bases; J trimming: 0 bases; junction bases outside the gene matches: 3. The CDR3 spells CASSSTSGGSYEQYF. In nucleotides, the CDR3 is TGTGCCAGTAGTTCTACTAGCGGGGGCTCCTACGAGCAGTACTTC.

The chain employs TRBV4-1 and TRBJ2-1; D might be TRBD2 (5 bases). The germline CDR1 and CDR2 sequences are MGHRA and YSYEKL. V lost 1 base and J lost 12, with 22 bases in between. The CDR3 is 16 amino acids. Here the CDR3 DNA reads TGCGCCAGCAGCCAAGTTATAATCGGCGGGCCTTCTCGGCAGTTCTTC. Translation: CASSQVIIGGPSRQFF.

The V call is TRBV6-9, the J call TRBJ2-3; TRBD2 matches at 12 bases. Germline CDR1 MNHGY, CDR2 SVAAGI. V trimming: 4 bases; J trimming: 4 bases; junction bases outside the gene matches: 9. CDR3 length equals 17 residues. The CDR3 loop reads CASSWSTSGSWADTQYF. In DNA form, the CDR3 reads TGTGCCAGCAGTTGGTCGACTAGCGGGAGTTGGGCAGATACGCAGTATTTT.

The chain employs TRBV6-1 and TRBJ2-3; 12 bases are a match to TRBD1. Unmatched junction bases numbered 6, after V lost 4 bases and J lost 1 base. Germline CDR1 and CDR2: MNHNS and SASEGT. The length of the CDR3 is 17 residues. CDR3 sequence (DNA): TGTGCCAGCAGTGCCTGGGACAGGGGGCGCCGCACAGATACGCAGTATTTT. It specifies CASSAWDRGRRTDTQYF.

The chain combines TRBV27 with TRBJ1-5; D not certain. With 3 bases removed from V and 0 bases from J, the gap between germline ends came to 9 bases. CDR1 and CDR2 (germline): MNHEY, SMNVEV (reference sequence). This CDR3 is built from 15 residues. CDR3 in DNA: TGTGCCAGCAGTTTTGCGGGGAATAGCAATCAGCCCCAGCATTTT. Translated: CASSFAGNSNQPQHF.

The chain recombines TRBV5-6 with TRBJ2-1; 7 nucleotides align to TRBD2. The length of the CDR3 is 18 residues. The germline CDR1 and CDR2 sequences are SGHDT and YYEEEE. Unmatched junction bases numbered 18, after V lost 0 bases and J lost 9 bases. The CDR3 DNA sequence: TGTGCCAGCAGCTTGGAGGAGACGGGAGGCCCCGTTAGTGTTGAGCAGTTCTTC. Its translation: CASSLEETGGPVSVEQFF.

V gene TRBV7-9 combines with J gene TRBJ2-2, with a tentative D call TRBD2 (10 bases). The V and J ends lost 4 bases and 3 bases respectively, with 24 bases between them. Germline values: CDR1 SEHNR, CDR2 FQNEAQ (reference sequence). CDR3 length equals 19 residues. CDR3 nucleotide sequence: TGTGCCAGCAGCTCCCGGGACAGGGTACTAGCGGGATACACCGGGGAGCTGTTTTTT. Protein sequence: CASSSRDRVLAGYTGELFF.

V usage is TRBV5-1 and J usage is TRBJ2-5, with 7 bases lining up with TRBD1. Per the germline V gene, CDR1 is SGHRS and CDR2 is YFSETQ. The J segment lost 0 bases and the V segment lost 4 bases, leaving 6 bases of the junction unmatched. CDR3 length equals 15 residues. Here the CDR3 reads CASSLGTAYQETQYF. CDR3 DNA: TGCGCCAGCAGCCTCGGGACAGCATACCAAGAGACCCAGTACTTC.

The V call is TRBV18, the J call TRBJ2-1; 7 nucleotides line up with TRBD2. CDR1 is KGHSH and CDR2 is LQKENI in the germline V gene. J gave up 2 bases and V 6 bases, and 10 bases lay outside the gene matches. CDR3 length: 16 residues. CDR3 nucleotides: TGTGCCAGCTCGTCGGCGGGAGCGAACCCCTACAATGAGCAGTTCTTC. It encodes CASSSAGANPYNEQFF.

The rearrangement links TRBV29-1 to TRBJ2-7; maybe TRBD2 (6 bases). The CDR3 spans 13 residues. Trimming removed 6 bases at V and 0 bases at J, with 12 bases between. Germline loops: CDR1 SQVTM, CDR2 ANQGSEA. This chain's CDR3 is CSVVDYPSYEQYF. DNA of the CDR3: TGCAGCGTGGTGGACTATCCCTCCTACGAGCAGTACTTC.

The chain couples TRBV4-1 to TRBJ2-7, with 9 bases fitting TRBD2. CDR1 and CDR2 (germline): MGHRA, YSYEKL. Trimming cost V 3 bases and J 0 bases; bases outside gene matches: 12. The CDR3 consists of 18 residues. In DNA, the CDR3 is TGCGCCAGCAGCCAGATCCCCTCCTCTAGCGGGATCTCCTACGAGCAGTACTTC. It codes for CASSQIPSSSGISYEQYF.

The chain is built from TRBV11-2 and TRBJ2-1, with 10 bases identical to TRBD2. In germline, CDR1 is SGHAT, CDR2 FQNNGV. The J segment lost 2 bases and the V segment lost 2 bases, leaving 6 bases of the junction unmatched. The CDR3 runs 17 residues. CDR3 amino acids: CASSLRSSGGPYNEQFF. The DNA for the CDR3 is TGTGCCAGCAGCTTAAGGAGTAGCGGGGGGCCCTACAATGAGCAGTTCTTC.

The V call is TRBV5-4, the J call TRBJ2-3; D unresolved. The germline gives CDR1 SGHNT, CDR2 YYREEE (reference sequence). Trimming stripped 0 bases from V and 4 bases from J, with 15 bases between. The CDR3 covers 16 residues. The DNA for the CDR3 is TGTGCCAGCAGCTTGGTTCCGAGCAGGATTGCAGATACGCAGTATTTT. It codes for CASSLVPSRIADTQYF.

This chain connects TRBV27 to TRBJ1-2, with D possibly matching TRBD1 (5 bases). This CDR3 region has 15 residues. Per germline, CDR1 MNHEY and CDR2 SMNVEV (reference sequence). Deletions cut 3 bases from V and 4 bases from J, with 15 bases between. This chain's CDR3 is CASSLDPGPPYGYTF. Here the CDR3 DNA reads TGTGCCAGCAGTTTGGATCCAGGGCCACCCTATGGCTACACCTTC.